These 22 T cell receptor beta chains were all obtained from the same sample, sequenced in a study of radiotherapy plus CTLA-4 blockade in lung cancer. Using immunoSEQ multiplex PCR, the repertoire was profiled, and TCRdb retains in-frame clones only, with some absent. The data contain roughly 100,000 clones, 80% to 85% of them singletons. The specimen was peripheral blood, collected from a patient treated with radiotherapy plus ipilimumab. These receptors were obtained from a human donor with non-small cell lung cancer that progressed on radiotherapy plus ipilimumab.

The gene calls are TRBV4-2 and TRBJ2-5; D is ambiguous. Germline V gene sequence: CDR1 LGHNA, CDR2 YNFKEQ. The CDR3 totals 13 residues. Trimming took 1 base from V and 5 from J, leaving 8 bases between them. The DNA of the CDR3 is TGTGCCAGCAGCCAAGGCGCGAGTGAGACCCAGTACTTC. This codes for CASSQGASETQYF.

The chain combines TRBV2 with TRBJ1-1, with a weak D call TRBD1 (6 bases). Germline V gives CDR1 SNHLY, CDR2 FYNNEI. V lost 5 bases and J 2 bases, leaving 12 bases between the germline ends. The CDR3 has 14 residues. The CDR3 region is CASSIRTANTEAFF. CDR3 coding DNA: TGTGCCAGCAGTATACGGACAGCTAACACTGAAGCTTTCTTT.

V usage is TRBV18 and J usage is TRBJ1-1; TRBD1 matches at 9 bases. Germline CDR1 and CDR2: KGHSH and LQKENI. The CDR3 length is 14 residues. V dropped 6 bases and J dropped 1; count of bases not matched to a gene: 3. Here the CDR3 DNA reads TGTGCCAGCTCCCGGGACAGGGAGAACACTGAAGCTTTCTTT. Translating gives CASSRDRENTEAFF.

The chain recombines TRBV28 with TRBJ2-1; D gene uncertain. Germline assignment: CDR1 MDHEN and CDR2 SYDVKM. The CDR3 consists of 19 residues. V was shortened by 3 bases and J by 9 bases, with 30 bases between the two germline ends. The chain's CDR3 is CASSFVWVKAIRVRGEQFF. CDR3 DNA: TGTGCCAGCAGTTTTGTTTGGGTAAAAGCGATTCGGGTTCGCGGTGAGCAGTTCTTC.

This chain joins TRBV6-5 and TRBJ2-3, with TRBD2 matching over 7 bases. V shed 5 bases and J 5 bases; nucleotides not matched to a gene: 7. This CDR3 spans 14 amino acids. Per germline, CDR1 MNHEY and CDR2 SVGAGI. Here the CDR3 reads CASSEGRGGDTQYF. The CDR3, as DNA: TGTGCCAGCAGTGAAGGGAGGGGTGGAGATACGCAGTATTTT.

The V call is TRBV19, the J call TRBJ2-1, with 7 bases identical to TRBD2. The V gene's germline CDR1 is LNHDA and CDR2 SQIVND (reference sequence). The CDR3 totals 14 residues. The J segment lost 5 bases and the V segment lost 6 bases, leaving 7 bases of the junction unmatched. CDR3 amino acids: CASRMGLADNEQFF. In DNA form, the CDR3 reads TGTGCCAGTAGGATGGGGCTAGCGGACAATGAGCAGTTCTTC.

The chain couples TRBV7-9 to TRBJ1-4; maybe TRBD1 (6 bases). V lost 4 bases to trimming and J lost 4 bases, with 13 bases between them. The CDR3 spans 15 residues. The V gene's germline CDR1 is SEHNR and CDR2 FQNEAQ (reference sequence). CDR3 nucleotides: TGTGCCAGCAGCTACCGACAGGACCGTAATGAAAAACTGTTTTTT. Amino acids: CASSYRQDRNEKLFF.

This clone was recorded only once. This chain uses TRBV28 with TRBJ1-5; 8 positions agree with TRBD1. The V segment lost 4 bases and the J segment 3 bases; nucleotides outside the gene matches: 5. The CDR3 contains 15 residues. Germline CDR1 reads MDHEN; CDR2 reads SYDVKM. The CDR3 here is CASSWGQEPNQPQHF. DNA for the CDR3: TGTGCCAGCAGTTGGGGACAGGAGCCCAATCAGCCCCAGCATTTT.

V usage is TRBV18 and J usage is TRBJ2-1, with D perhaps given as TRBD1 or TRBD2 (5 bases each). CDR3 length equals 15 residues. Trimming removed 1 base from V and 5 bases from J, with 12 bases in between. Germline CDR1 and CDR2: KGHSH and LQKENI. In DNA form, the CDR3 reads TGTGCCAGCTCACCACGAGGGGCCCTACACAATGAGCAGTTCTTC. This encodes CASSPRGALHNEQFF.

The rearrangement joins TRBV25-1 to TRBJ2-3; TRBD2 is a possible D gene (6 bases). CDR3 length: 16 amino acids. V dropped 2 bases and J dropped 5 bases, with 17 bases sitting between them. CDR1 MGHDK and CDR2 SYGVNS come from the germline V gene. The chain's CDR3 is CASSEKWEREEDTQYF. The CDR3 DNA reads TGTGCCAGCAGTGAAAAATGGGAAAGGGAGGAAGATACGCAGTATTTT.

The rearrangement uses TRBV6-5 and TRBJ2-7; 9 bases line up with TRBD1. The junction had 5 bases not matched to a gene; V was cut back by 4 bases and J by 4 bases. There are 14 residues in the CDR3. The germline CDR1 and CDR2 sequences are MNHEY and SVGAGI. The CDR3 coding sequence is TGTGCCAGCAGTTCCAGACAGGGGGATTACGAGCAGTACTTC. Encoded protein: CASSSRQGDYEQYF.

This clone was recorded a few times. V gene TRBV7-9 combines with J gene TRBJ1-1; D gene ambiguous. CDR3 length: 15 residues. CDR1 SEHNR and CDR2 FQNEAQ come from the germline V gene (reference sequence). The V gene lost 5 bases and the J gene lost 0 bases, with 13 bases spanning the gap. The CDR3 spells CASSQHSGMNTEAFF. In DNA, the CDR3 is TGTGCCAGCAGCCAACACTCGGGCATGAACACTGAAGCTTTCTTT.

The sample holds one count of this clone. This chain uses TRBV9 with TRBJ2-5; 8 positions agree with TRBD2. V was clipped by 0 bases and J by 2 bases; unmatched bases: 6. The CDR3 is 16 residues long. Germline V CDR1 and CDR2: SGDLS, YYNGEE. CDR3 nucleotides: TGTGCCAGCAGCGTAGAGGCGGGAGGCTATCAAGAGACCCAGTACTTC. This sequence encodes CASSVEAGGYQETQYF.

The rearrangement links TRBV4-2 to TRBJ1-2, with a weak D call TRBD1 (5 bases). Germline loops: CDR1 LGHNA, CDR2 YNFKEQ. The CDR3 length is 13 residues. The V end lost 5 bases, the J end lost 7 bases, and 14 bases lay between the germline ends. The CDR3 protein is CASSLPPGSGYTF. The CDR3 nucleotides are TGTGCCAGCAGCTTGCCCCCAGGGAGTGGCTACACCTTC.

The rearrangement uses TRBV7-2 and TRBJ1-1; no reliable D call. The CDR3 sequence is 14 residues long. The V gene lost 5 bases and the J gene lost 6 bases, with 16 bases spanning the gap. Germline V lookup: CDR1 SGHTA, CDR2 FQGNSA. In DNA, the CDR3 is TGTGCCAGCAGCCGGGAGAGGGTGGACGCTGAAGCTTTCTTT. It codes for CASSRERVDAEAFF.

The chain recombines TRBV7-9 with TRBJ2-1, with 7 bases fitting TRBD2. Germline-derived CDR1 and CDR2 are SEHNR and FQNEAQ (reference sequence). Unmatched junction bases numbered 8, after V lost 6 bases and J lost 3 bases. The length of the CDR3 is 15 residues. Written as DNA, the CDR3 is TGTGCCAGCAGTCACGGCCTAGCGGTCTACAATGAGCAGTTCTTC. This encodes CASSHGLAVYNEQFF.

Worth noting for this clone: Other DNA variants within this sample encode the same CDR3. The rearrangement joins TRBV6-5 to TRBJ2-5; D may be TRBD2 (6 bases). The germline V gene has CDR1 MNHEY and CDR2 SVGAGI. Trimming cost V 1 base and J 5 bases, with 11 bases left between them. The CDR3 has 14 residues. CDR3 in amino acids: CASSYWGGGETQYF. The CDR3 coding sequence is TGTGCCAGCAGTTACTGGGGAGGCGGGGAGACCCAGTACTTC.

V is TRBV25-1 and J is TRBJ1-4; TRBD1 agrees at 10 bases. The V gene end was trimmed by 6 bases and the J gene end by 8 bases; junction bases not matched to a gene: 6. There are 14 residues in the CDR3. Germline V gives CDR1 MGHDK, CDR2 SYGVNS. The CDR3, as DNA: TGTGCCAGCAGGGACAGGGGGGGGGTAGAAAAACTGTTTTTT. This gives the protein CASRDRGGVEKLFF.

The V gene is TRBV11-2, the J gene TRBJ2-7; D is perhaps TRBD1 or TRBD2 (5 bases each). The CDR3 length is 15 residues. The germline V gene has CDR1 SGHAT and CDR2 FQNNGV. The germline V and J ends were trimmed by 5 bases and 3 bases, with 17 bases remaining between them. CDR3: CASSRTRDGYYEQYV. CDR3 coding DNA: TGTGCCAGCAGCAGGACCAGGGACGGATACTACGAGCAGTACGTC.

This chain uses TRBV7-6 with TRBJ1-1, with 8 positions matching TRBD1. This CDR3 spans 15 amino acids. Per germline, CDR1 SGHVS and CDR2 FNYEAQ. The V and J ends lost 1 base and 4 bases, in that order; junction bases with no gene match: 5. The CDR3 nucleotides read TGTGCCAGCAGCTTAGTCACAGGGGGGGTCACTGAAGCTTTCTTT. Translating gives CASSLVTGGVTEAFF.

The CDR3 sequence is CASSIDTPGLAGSSYNEQFF. The CDR3 DNA reads as TGCGCCAGCAGTATCGACACACCGGGACTAGCGGGAAGCTCCTACAATGAGCAGTTCTTC. The chain uses TRBV5-1 and TRBJ2-1; TRBD2 aligns across 13 bases. The germline CDR1 and CDR2 sequences are SGHRS and YFSETQ. Trimming took 5 bases from V and 0 from J; bases not matched to a gene: 14. The CDR3 extends over 20 amino acids.

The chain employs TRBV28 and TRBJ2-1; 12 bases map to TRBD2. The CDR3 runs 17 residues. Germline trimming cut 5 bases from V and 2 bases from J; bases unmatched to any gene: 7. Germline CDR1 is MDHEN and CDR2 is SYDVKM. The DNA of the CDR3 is TGTGCCAGCAGTCCACCGACTAGCGGGGGAACCTACAATGAGCAGTTCTTC. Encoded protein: CASSPPTSGGTYNEQFF.